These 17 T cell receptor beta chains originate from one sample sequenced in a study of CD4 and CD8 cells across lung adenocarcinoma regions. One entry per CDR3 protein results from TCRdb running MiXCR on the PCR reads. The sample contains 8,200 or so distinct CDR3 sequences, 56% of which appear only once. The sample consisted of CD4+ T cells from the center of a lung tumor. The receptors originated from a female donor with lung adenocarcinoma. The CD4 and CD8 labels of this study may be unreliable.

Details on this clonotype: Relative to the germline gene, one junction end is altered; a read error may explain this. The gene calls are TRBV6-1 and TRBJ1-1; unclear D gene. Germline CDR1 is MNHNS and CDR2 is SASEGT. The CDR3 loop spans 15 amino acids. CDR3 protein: CASGSRSGLGTEDTF. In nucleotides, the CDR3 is TGTGCCAGCGGAAGCCGGTCTGGCCTCGGCACTGAAGATACCTTT.

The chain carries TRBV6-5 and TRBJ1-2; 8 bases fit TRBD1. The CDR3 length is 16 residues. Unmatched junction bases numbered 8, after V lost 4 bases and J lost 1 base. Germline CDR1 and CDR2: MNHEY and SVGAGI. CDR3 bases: TGTGCCAGCAGTTTATCAACAGGGGGGTATAACTATGGCTACACCTTC. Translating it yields CASSLSTGGYNYGYTF.

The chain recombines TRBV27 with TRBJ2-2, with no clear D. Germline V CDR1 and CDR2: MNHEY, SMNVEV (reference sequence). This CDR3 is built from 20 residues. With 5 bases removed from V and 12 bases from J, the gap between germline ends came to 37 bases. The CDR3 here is CASSRTEKLPRISSTDKLFF. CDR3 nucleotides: TGTGCCAGCAGTCGAACCGAAAAGCTTCCCCGGATTTCGAGCACCGATAAGCTGTTTTTT.

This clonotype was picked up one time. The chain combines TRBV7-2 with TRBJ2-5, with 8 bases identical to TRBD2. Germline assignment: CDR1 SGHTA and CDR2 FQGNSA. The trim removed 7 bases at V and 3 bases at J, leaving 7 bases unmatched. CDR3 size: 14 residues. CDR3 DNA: TGTGCCAGCAAGCCCGGAGCGGGAGAAGAGACCCAGTACTTC. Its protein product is CASKPGAGEETQYF.

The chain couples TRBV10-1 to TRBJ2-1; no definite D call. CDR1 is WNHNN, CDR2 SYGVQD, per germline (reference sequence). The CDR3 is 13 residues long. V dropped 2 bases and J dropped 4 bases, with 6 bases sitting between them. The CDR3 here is CASSEPPYNEQFF. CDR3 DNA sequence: TGCGCCAGCAGTGAGCCCCCTTACAATGAGCAGTTCTTC.

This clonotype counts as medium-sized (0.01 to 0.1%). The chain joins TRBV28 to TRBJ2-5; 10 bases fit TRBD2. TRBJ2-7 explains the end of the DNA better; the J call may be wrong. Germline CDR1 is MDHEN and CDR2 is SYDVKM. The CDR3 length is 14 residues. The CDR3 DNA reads TGTGCCAGCACCCGAGCGGGAGGGCCCTACGAGCAGTACTTC. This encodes CASTRAGGPYEQYF.

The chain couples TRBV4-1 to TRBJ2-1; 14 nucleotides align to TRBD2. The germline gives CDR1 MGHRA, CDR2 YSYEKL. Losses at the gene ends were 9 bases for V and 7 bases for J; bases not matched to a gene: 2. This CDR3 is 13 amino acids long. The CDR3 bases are TGCGCCAGTGGACTAGCGGGAGGAAATGAGCAGTTCTTC. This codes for CASGLAGGNEQFF.

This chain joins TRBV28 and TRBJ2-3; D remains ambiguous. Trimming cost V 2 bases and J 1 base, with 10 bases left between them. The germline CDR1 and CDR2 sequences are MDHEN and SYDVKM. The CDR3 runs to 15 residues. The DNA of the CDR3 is TGTGCCAGCAGTTTACTTGTCCGGCGCACAGATACGCAGTATTTT. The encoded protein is CASSLLVRRTDTQYF.

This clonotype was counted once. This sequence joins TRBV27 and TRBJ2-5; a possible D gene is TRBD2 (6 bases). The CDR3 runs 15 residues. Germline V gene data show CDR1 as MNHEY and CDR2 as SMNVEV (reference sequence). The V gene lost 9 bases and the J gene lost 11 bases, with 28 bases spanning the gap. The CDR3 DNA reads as TGTGCCAGGGGCAACGTGGGCGGGGACGAAAAGATTCAGTACTTC. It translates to CARGNVGGDEKIQYF.

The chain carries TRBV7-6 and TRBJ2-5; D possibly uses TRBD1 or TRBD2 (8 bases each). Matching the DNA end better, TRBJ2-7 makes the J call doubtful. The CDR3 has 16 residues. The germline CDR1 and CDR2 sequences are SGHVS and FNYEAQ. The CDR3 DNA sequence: TGTGCCAGCAGCTTATTGACAGGGGCGGGGGGAAACGAGCAGTACTTC. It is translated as CASSLLTGAGGNEQYF.

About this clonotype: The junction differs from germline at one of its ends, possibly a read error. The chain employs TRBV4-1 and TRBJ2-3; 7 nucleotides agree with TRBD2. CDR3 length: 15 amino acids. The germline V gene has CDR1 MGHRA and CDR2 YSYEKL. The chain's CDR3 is CARGDGGGSTDTQYF. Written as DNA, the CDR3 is TGCGCCAGGGGTGACGGGGGAGGGAGCACAGATACCCAGTATTTC.

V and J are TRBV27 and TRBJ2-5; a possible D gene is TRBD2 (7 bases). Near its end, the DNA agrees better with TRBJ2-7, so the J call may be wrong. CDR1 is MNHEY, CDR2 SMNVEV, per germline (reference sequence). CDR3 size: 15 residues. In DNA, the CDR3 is TGTGCCAGCAGTTTATGGGGGGGCGGATTCGACGAGCAGTACTTC. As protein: CASSLWGGGFDEQYF.

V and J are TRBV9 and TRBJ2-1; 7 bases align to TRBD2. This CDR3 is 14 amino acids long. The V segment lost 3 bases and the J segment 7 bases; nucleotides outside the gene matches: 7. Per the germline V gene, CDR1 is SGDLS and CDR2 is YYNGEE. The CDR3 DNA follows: TGTGCCAGCAGCGAGGTAGCGGGTGGTAATGAGCAGTTCTTC. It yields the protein CASSEVAGGNEQFF.

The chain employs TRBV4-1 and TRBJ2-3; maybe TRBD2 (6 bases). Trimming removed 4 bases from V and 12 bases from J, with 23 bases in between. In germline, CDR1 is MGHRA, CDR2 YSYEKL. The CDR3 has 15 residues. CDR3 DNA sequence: TGCGCCAGCAGCCTCTCCGGGGGTAGCACAGATATTCAGTATTTT. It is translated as CASSLSGGSTDIQYF.

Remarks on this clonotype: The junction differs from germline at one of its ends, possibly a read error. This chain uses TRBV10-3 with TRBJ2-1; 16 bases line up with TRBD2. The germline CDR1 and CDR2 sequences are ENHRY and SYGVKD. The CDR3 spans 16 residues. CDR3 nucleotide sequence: TGTGCCATCAGTCCCGGGACTAGCGGGAGGGCCAATGCGCAGTTCTTC. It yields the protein CAISPGTSGRANAQFF.

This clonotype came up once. The CDR3 spells CASSPITGWFYEQYF. In DNA form, the CDR3 reads TGCGCCAGCAGCCCTATAACAGGTTGGTTCTACGAGCAGTACTTC. The V call is TRBV4-1, the J call TRBJ2-1; weak D call: TRBD1 (5 bases). The DNA end is a closer match to TRBJ2-7, so the J assignment may be wrong. The CDR3 totals 15 residues. Germline values: CDR1 MGHRA, CDR2 YSYEKL.

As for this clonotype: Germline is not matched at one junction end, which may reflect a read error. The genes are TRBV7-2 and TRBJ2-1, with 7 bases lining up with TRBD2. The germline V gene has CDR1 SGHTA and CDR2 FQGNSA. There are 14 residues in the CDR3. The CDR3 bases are TGTGCCAGCAGCTTAGCGGCGGGAGCCGGGGAGCAGTTTTTC. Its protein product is CASSLAAGAGEQFF.